The T cell receptor beta chain described here comes from a study of glioma-infiltrating T cells. This clonotype was observed a few times. CDR1 is LGHNA and CDR2 is YNFKEQ in the germline V gene. J lost 1 base, V lost 1 base, and 2 bases had no gene match. The CDR3 extends over 15 amino acids. TCR alpha and beta CDR3 regions were amplified from RNA using iRepertoire nested multiplex PCR. Via MiXCR, TCRdb re-called the multiplex PCR reads, giving one row per CDR3 protein. The sample carries 300,000 to 450,000 distinct CDR3 sequences, approximately 42% recorded once. V is TRBV4-2 and J is TRBJ2-7; 9 positions agree with TRBD1. The sequenced sample consisted of glioma tissue, nonneoplastic brain tissue, or PBMCs (not recorded which). The clonotype comes from a human donor with low-grade glioma or glioblastoma, undergoing nonglioma brain surgery, or in good health (not recorded which). DNA of the CDR3: TGTGCCAGCAGCCAAGGAGGGACAGGGTCCTACGAGCAGTACTTC. This translates into CASSQGGTGSYEQYF.